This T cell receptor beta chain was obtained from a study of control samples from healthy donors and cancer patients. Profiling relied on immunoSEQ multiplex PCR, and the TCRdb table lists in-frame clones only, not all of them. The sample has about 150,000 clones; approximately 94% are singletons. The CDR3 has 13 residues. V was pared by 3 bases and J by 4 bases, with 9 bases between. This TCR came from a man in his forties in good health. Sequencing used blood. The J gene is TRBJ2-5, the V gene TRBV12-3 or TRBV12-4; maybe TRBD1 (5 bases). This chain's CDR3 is CASSLWGPETQYF. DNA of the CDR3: TGTGCCAGCAGTTTGTGGGGCCCAGAGACCCAGTACTTC.